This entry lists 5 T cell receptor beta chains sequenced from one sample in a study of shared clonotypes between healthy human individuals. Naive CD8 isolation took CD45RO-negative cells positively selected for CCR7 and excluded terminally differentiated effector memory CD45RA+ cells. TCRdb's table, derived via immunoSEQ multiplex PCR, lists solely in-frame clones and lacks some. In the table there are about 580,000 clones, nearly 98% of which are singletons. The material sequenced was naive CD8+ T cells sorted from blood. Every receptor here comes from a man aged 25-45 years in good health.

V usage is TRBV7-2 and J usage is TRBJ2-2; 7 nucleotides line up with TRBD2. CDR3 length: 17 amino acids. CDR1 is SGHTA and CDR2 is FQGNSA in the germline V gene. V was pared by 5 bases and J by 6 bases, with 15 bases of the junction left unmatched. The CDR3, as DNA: TGTGCCAGCAGCCCCGGCCTCCGGGACTACCTGTCCGGGGAGCTGTTTTTT. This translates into CASSPGLRDYLSGELFF.

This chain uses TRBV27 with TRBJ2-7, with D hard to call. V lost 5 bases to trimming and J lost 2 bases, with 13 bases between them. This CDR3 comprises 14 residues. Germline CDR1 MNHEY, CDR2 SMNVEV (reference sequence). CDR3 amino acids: CASSPSKPPYEQYF. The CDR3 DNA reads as TGTGCCAGCAGTCCCTCGAAACCGCCCTACGAGCAGTACTTC.

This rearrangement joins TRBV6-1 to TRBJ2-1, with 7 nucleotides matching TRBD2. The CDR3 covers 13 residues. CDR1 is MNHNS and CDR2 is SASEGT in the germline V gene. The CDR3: CVGGGGLYDEQFF. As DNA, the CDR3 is TGTGTCGGCGGGGGAGGGCTTTACGATGAGCAGTTCTTC.

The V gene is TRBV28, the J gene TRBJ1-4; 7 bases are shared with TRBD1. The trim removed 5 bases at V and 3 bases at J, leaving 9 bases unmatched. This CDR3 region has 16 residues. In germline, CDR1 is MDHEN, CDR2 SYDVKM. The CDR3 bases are TGTGCCAGCAGTCTCCCTCCGGGACAGCCTAATGAAAAACTGTTTTTT. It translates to CASSLPPGQPNEKLFF. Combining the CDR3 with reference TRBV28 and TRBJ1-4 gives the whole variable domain DVKVTQSSRYLVKRTGEKVFLECVQDMDHENMFWYRQDPGLGLRLIYFSYDVKMKEKGDIPEGYSVSREKKERFSLILESASTNQTSMYLCASSLPPGQPNEKLFFGSGTQLSVL.

The CDR3 coding sequence is TGCGCCAGCAGCCCCCAAGTAGCGGGAGCGTCGTACAATGAGCAGTTCTTC. Residues: CASSPQVAGASYNEQFF. The rearrangement joins TRBV4-1 to TRBJ2-1; TRBD2 agrees at 9 bases. CDR1 is MGHRA, CDR2 YSYEKL, per germline. The V segment lost 4 bases and the J segment 4 bases; nucleotides outside the gene matches: 11. The CDR3 totals 17 residues.